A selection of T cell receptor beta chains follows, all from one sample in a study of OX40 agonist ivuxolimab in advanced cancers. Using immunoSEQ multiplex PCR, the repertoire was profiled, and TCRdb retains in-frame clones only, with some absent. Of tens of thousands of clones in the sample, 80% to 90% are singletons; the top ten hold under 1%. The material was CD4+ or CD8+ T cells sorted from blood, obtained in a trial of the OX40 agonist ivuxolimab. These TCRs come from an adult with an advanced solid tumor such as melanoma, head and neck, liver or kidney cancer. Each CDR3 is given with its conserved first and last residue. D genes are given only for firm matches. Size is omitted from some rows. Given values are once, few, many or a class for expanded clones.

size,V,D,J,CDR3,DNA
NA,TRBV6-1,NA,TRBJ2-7,CASRGPRNEQYF,TGTGCCAGCAGGGGTCCCCGGAACGAGCAGTACTTC
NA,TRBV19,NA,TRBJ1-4,CASSIDRTSPREKLFF,TGTGCCAGTAGTATAGACAGGACATCCCCTCGCGAAAAACTGTTTTTT
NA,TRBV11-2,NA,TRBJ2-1,CASSLESPGSSYNEQFF,TGTGCCAGCAGCTTAGAGTCACCGGGGAGTTCCTACAATGAGCAGTTCTTC
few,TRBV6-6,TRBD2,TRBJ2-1,CASRQTSGRGGNEQFF,TGTGCCAGCAGGCAAACTAGCGGGAGGGGGGGGAATGAGCAGTTCTTC
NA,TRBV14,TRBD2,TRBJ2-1,CASSDKLGSGRAGGKSNEQFF,TGTGCCAGCAGCGACAAGTTAGGTAGCGGGAGGGCCGGGGGTAAGTCCAATGAGCAGTTCTTC
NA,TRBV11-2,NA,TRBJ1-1,CASSQAGGGDTEAFF,TGTGCCAGCAGCCAGGCGGGCGGGGGGGACACTGAAGCTTTCTTT
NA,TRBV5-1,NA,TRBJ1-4,CASSFGATNEKLFF,TGCGCCAGCAGCTTCGGGGCAACTAATGAAAAACTGTTTTTT
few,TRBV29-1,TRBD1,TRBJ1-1,CSVERQGSTEAFF,TGCAGCGTTGAGCGACAGGGAAGCACTGAAGCTTTCTTT
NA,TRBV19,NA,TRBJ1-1,CASSSPLGTEAFF,TGTGCCAGTAGCTCCCCCTTGGGAACTGAAGCTTTCTTT
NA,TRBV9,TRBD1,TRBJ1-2,CASSPGGLGYTF,TGTGCCAGCAGCCCAGGGGGCTTGGGCTACACCTTC
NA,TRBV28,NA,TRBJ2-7,CASSLTVVGNYEQYF,TGTGCCAGCAGTCTCACAGTGGTGGGGAACTACGAGCAGTACTTC
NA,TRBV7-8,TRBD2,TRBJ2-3,CASSLKRTSGSMSTDTQYF,TGTGCCAGCAGCTTAAAAAGGACTAGCGGGAGTATGAGCACAGATACGCAGTATTTT
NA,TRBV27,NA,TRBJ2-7,CASSAHGTDWRYEQYF,TGTGCCAGCAGTGCCCACGGTACGGACTGGCGCTACGAGCAGTACTTC
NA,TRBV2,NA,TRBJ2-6,CASTPPGANVLTF,TGTGCCAGCACGCCCCCGGGGGCCAACGTCCTGACTTTC
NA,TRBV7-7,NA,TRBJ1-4,CASSLDVDEKLFF,TGTGCTAGCAGCTTAGATGTGGATGAAAAACTGTTTTTT
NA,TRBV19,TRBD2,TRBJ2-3,CASTVSGDLSTDTQYF,TGTGCCAGTACCGTTAGCGGGGACCTTAGCACAGATACGCAGTATTTT
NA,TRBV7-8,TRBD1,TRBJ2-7,CASSYPRDRGQNEQYF,TGTGCCAGCAGCTACCCCCGGGACAGGGGGCAAAACGAGCAGTACTTC
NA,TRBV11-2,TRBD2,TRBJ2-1,CASSPSGGSYNEQFF,TGTGCCAGCAGCCCTAGCGGGGGGAGTTACAATGAGCAGTTCTTC
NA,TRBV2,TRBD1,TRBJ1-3,CASRMTGGPGNTIYF,TGTGCCAGCAGAATGACAGGGGGGCCTGGAAACACCATATATTTT
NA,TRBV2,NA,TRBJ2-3,CASGQGGALTDTQYF,TGTGCCAGCGGCCAAGGGGGGGCGCTCACAGATACGCAGTATTTT
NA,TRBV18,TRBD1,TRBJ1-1,CASSPGQGGHEAFF,TGTGCCAGCTCACCAGGACAGGGTGGGCATGAAGCTTTCTTT
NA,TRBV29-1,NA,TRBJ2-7,CSVEVVPGYEQYF,TGCAGCGTTGAAGTAGTCCCAGGGTACGAGCAGTACTTC
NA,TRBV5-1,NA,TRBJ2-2,CASSWKQGWNRGAVF,TGCGCCAGCAGCTGGAAACAGGGTTGGAACCGGGGAGCTGTTTTT
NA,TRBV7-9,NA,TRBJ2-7,CASSSDNRAAEGFF,TGTGCCAGCAGCTCAGACAACCGGGCCGCGGAAGGCTTCTTC
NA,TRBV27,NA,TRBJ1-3,CASRSGPSGNTIYF,TGTGCCAGCAGATCAGGGCCCTCTGGAAACACCATATATTTT
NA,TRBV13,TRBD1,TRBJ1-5,CASSLRGQGDQPQHF,TGTGCCAGCAGCTTGAGGGGACAGGGCGATCAGCCCCAGCATTTT
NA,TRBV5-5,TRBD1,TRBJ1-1,CASSWGQRNTEAFF,TGTGCCAGCAGCTGGGGACAGAGGAACACTGAAGCTTTCTTT
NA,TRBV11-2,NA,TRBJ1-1,CASSGYHRNTEAFF,TGTGCCAGCAGCGGGTACCACAGGAACACTGAAGCTTTCTTT
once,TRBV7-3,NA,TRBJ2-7,CASSLDSGSYEQYF,TGTGCCAGCAGCCTCGACAGTGGCTCCTACGAGCAGTACTTC